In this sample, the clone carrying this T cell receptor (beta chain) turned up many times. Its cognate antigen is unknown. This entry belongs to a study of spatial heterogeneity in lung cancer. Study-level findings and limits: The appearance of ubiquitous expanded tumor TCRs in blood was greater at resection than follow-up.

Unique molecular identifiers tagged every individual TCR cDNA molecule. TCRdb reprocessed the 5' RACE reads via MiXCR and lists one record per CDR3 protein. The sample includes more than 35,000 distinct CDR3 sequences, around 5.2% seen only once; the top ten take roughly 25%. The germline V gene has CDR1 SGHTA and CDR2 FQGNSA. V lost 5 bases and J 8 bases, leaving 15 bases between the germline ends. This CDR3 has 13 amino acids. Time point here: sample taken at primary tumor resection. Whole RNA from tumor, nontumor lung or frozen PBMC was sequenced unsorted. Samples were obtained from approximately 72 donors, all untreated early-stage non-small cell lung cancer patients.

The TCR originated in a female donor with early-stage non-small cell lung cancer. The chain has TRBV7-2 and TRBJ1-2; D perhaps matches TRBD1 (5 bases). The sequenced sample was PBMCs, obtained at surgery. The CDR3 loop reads CASSPLWGTGYTF. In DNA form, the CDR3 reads TGTGCCAGCAGCCCACTCTGGGGGACCGGCTACACCTTC.